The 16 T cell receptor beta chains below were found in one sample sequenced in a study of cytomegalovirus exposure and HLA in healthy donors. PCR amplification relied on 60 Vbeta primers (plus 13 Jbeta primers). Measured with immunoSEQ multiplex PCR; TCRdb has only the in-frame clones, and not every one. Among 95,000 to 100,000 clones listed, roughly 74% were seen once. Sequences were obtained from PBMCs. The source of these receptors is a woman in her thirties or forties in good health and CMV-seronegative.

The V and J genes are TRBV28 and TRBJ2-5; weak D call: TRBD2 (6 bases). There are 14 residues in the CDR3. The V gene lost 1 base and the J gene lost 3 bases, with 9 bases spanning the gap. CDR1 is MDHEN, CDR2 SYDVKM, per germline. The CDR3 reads CASSLFASEETQYF. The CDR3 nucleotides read TGTGCCAGCAGTTTATTTGCTAGCGAAGAGACCCAGTACTTC.

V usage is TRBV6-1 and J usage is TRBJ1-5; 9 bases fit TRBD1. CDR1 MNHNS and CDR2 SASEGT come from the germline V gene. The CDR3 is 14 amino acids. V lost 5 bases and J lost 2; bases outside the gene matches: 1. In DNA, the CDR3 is TGTGCCAGCAGTAGGACAGGGGGCAATCAGCCCCAGCATTTT. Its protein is CASSRTGGNQPQHF.

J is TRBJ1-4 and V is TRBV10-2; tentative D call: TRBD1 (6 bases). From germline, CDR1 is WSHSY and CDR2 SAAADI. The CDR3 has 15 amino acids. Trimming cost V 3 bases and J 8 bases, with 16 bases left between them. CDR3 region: CASSDGWAGVEKLFF. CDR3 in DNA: TGCGCCAGCAGTGATGGTTGGGCAGGGGTCGAAAAACTGTTTTTT.

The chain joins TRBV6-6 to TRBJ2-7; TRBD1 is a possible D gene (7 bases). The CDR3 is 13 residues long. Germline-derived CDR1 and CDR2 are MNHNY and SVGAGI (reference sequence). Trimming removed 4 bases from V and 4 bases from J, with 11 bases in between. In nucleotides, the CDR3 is TGTGCCAGCAGTTCGACAGGGACTTACGAGCAGTACTTC. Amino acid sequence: CASSSTGTYEQYF.

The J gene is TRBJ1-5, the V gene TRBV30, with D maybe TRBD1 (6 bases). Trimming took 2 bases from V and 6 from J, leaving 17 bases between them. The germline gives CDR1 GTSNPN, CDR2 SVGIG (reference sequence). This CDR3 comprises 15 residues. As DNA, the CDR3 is TGTGCCTGGAGTACAGGAACAGGGTCGGGTCAGCCCCAGCATTTT. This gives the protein CAWSTGTGSGQPQHF.

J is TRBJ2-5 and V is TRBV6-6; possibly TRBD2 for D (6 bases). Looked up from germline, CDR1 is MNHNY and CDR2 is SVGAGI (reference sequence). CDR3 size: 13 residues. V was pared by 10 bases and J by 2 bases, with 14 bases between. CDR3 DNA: TGTGCCATCTGTGAGCGGGTACAAGAGACCCAGTACTTC. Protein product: CAICERVQETQYF.

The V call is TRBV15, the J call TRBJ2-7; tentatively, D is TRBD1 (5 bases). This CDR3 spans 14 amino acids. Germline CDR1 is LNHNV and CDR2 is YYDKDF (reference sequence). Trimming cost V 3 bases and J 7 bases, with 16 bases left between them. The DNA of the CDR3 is TGTGCCACCAGCAGGGGTACAGGCCCCAGGGAGCAGTACTTC. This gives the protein CATSRGTGPREQYF.

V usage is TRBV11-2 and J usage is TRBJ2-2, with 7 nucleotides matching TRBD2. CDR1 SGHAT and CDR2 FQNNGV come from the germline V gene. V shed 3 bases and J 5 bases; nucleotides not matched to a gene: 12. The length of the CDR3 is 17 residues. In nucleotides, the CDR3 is TGTGCCAGCAGCTTCCCCCAGGGCGGGAGTCGGACCGGGGAGCTGTTTTTT. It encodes CASSFPQGGSRTGELFF. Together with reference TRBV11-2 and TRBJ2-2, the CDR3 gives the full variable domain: EAGVAQSPRYKIIEKRQSVAFWCNPISGHATLYWYQQILGQGPKLLIQFQNNGVVDDSQLPKDRFSAERLKGVDSTLKIQPAKLEDSAVYLCASSFPQGGSRTGELFFGEGSRLTVL.

DNA for the CDR3: TGCGCCAGCAGCTTGGTTCAAGCCACGGATACGCAGTATTTT. It yields the protein CASSLVQATDTQYF. The chain combines TRBV5-1 with TRBJ2-3, with D hard to call. Trimming took 0 bases from V and 6 from J, leaving 11 bases between them. In germline, CDR1 is SGHRS, CDR2 YFSETQ. This CDR3 is 14 amino acids long.

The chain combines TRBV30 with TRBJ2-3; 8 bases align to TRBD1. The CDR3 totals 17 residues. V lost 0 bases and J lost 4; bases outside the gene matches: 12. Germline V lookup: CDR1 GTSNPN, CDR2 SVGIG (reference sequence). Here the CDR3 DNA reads TGTGCCTGGAGTGTACTTTGGGACAGGCGAAATCCAGATACGCAGTATTTT. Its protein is CAWSVLWDRRNPDTQYF.

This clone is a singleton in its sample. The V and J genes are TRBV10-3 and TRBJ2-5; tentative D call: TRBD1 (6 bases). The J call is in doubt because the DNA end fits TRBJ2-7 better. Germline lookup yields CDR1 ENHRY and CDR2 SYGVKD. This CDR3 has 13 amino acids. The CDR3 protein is CAISKTGPYEQYF. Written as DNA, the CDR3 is TGTGCCATCAGCAAAACAGGGCCCTACGAGCAGTACTTC.

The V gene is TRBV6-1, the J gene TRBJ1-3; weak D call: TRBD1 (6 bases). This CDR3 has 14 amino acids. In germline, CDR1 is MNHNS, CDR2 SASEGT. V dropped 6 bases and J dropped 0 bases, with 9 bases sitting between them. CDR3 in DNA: TGTGCCAGCAGCCGGACAGACTCTGGAAACACCATATATTTT. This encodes CASSRTDSGNTIYF.

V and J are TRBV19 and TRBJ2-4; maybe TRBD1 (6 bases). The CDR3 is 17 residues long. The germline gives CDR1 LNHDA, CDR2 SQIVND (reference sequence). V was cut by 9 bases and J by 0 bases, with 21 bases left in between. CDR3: CASKDSGLLLAKNIQYF. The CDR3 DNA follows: TGTGCCAGCAAGGACAGTGGTTTACTCCTAGCCAAAAACATTCAGTACTTC. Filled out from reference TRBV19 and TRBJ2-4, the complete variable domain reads DGGITQSPKYLFRKEGQNVTLSCEQNLNHDAMYWYRQDPGQGLRLIYYSQIVNDFQKGDIAEGYSVSREKKESFPLTVTSAQKNPTAFYLCASKDSGLLLAKNIQYFGAGTRLSVL.

CDR3 coding DNA: TGTGCCAGCAGTTACAGGCCAGGGGGCTTGGGTGAGCAGTTCTTC. Translated: CASSYRPGGLGEQFF. The chain combines TRBV6-5 with TRBJ2-1, with 8 positions matching TRBD1. The ends lost 2 bases at V and 9 bases at J; junction bases unmatched: 9. This CDR3 spans 15 amino acids. Germline V gene data show CDR1 as MNHEY and CDR2 as SVGAGI.

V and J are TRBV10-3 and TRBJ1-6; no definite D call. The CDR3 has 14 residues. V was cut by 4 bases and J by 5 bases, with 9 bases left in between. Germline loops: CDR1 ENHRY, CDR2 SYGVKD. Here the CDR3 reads CAISGAENNSPLHF. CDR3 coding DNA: TGTGCCATCAGTGGGGCCGAGAATAATTCACCCCTCCACTTT.

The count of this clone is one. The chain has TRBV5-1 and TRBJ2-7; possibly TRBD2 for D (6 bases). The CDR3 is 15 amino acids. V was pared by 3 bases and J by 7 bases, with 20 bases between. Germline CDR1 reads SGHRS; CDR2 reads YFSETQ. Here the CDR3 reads CASSWGGTGVGEQYF. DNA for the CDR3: TGCGCCAGCAGCTGGGGCGGGACGGGGGTAGGGGAGCAGTACTTC.